The T cell receptor (beta chain) under discussion was sequenced for a study of T-cell memory formation after mild COVID-19. Regarding the study as a whole: Whereas later expanders leaned CD4+, clones contracting day 15 to 85 showed a balanced CD4/CD8 makeup. Some SARS-CoV-2-responding clones were already detected in memory before infection.

The CDR3 is made up of 16 amino acids. Germline CDR1 SGHDT, CDR2 YYEEEE. V shed 0 bases and J 5 bases; nucleotides not matched to a gene: 5. Of note for this clonotype: Its antigen is not known.

TCRalpha and TCRbeta libraries used 5'RACE with constant-segment primers and UMIs. From the 5' RACE reads, TCRdb called clonotypes with MiXCR, one entry per CDR3 protein. The sample includes about 340,000 distinct CDR3 sequences, under 15% of them seen just once. The sequence came from a young man who had mild COVID-19 (a few samples of this study predate the infection). Cell type and time point are not known. Sequencing was done on a sample of PBMCs or a T cell subset sorted from them (not recorded which). The chain is built from TRBV5-6 and TRBJ2-1; 10 nucleotides line up with TRBD1. The CDR3 DNA is TGTGCCAGCAGCTTGGCCGGGACAGGGGTGGACAATGAGCAGTTCTTC. Protein sequence: CASSLAGTGVDNEQFF.